This T cell receptor (beta chain) stems from a study of Ad26.COV2.S vaccination and SARS-CoV-2 variants. In the study overall: The authors gave Ad26.COV2.S intramuscularly, either once or twice 56 days apart.

This clone appeared a single time. Treatment defined: roughly 18 received Ad26.COV2.S at low or high dose, single or two shots; roughly five received placebo; per-sample allocation not given. Sampling happened 63 days after the first vaccine or placebo injection. Assay: immunoSEQ multiplex PCR; the TCRdb copy retains only in-frame clones and omits some. The repertoire holds hundreds of thousands of clones, with roughly 85% as singletons. The length of the CDR3 is 16 residues. Looked up from germline, CDR1 is MNHNY and CDR2 is SVGAGI (reference sequence). The trim removed 6 bases at V and 0 bases at J, leaving 9 bases unmatched.

The chain has TRBV6-6 and TRBJ2-3, with 7 bases identical to TRBD2. The starting material was peripheral blood, obtained in a trial of Ad26.COV2.S vaccine versus placebo. The sequence was obtained from a person between 18 and 65 years old who received the Ad26.COV2.S COVID-19 vaccine or a placebo. CDR3 protein: CASRGTKRGSTDTQYF. The DNA for the CDR3 is TGTGCCAGCAGGGGGACTAAACGGGGGAGCACAGATACGCAGTATTTT.